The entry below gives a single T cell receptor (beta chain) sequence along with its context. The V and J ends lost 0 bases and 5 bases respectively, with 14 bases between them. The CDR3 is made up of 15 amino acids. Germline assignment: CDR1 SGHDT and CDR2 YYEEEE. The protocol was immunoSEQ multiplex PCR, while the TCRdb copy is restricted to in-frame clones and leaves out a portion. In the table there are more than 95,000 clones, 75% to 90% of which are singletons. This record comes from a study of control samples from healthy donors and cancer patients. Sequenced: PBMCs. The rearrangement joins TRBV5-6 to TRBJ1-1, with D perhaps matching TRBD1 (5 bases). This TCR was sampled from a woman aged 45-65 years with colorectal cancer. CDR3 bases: TGTGCCAGCAGCTTGGCGAGAACAGGAAGTACTGAAGCTTTCTTT. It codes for CASSLARTGSTEAFF.